This T cell receptor beta chain was captured by sequencing in a study of OX40 agonist ivuxolimab in advanced cancers. Study results and limitations: CD4+ and CD8+ T cells in blood underwent clonal expansion by week 6 at 0.1 to 3.0 mg/kg.

Measured with immunoSEQ multiplex PCR; TCRdb has only the in-frame clones, and not every one. The sample holds under 65,000 clones; 85% are singletons and the top ten take roughly 21%. Per the germline V gene, CDR1 is LNHNV and CDR2 is YYDKDF (reference sequence). V gave up 0 bases and J gave up 4 bases, with 16 bases separating them. This CDR3 is 17 amino acids long. Blood sampling was done at baseline, cycle 4 day 1, and cycle 7 day 1. Regarding this clone: As yet, its antigen is unknown.

The chain is built from TRBV15 and TRBJ2-1, with a weak D call TRBD2 (6 bases). The sequence was collected from an adult with an advanced solid tumor such as melanoma, head and neck, liver or kidney cancer. Sample: CD4+ or CD8+ T cells sorted from blood, taken in a trial of the OX40 agonist ivuxolimab. For the CDR3, the DNA is TGTGCCACCAGCAGAGATACGGCAGCGGAGGGATACAATGAGCAGTTCTTC. It is translated as CATSRDTAAEGYNEQFF.